The 23 T cell receptor beta chains given below trace back to one sample, sequenced in a study of blood T cells in healthy people across ages. A second about 6 to 12 cycle PCR used barcoded and J-beta primers. TCRdb redid the calling of the 5' RACE reads with MiXCR, one entry per CDR3 protein. The sample includes hundreds of thousands of distinct CDR3 sequences, less than 35% of them seen just once. What was sequenced was blood. These receptor sequences come from a woman of 80 years or more in good health.

The gene calls are TRBV7-2 and TRBJ2-7; 10 nucleotides agree with TRBD2. J was trimmed by 5 bases and V by 5 bases; bases with no gene match: 6. The CDR3 runs 14 residues. Germline CDR1 reads SGHTA; CDR2 reads FQGNSA. The CDR3 nucleotides are TGTGCCAGCAGCAGAAGCGGGAGGGTTAACGAGCAGTACTTC. It codes for CASSRSGRVNEQYF.

V gene TRBV13 combines with J gene TRBJ1-2; D ambiguous. From germline, CDR1 is PRHDT and CDR2 FYEKMQ (reference sequence). CDR3 size: 17 residues. V lost 7 bases and J 0 bases, leaving 21 bases between the germline ends. In DNA form, the CDR3 reads TGTGCCAGCACCCTTCGGTGGGGTCGTAACTCTAACTATGGCTACACCTTC. This encodes CASTLRWGRNSNYGYTF.

This clonotype has a handful of counts. The chain combines TRBV7-6 with TRBJ2-3, with 10 bases fitting TRBD2. CDR3 size: 16 residues. J lost 3 bases, V lost 1 base, and 4 bases had no gene match. CDR1 is SGHVS, CDR2 FNYEAQ, per germline. The CDR3 is CASSLVASGSTDTQYF. CDR3 DNA sequence: TGTGCCAGCAGCTTAGTGGCTAGCGGGAGTACAGATACGCAGTATTTT.

As regards this clonotype: This may be a read error, as it is one base from a much larger clone. The rearrangement joins TRBV7-6 to TRBJ2-1; D call uncertain. Per the germline V gene, CDR1 is SGHVS and CDR2 is FNYEAQ. This CDR3 has 15 amino acids. The chain's CDR3 is CASGFRVRGYNEQFF. In DNA, the CDR3 is TGTGCCAGCGGCTTTCGGGTTCGTGGGTACAATGAGCAGTTCTTC.

This clonotype was picked up many times. This sequence joins TRBV11-2 and TRBJ2-5; 10 nucleotides align to TRBD1. The closer fit of TRBJ2-7 to the DNA end suggests the J call may be wrong. The CDR3 is 16 residues long. CDR1 is SGHAT and CDR2 is FQNNGV in the germline V gene. This CDR3 reads CASSPRRLTGGNEQYF. Here the CDR3 DNA reads TGTGCCAGCAGCCCCCGGCGGCTGACAGGGGGCAACGAGCAGTACTTC.

This clonotype was observed a few times. A much more abundant neighbour one base away suggests this may be a read error. V and J are TRBV7-9 and TRBJ1-4, with D perhaps TRBD1 (5 bases). The CDR3 spans 15 residues. The V gene's germline CDR1 is SEHNR and CDR2 FQNEAQ (reference sequence). CDR3 nucleotide sequence: TGTGCCAGCAGCCCAACGGGGCAATCTAATGAAAAACGGTTTTTT. Translation gives CASSPTGQSNEKRFF. Full variable domain (outside the CDR3, taken from reference TRBV7-9 and TRBJ1-4): DTGVSQNPRHKITKRGQNVTFRCDPISEHNRLYWYRQTLGQGPEFLTYFQNEAQLEKSRLLSDRFSAERPKGSFSTLEIQRTEQGDSAMYLCASSPTGQSNEKRFFGSGTQLSVL.

This chain uses TRBV5-1 with TRBJ1-1; 9 bases are a match to TRBD1. Trimming took 3 bases from V and 5 from J; bases not matched to a gene: 14. Germline CDR1 reads SGHRS; CDR2 reads YFSETQ. The CDR3 is 17 amino acids. The CDR3 nucleotides read TGCGCCAGCAGCTGGGGGTCCGGGACAGGGTCAGGGACTGAAGCTTTCTTT. It specifies CASSWGSGTGSGTEAFF. Together with reference TRBV5-1 and TRBJ1-1, the CDR3 gives the full variable domain: KAGVTQTPRYLIKTRGQQVTLSCSPISGHRSVSWYQQTPGQGLQFLFEYFSETQRNKGNFPGRFSGRQFSNSRSEMNVSTLELGDSALYLCASSWGSGTGSGTEAFFGQGTRLTVV.

The table lists this clonotype with a few counts. The chain combines TRBV6-1 with TRBJ1-2; 9 bases are a match to TRBD1. This CDR3 region has 17 residues. The V segment lost 10 bases and the J segment 4 bases; nucleotides outside the gene matches: 19. Germline CDR1 is MNHNS and CDR2 is SASEGT. CDR3 region: CATYQSTGTGLGYGYTF. Written as DNA, the CDR3 is TGTGCCACCTATCAGTCGACCGGGACAGGGCTCGGCTATGGCTACACCTTC.

The chain employs TRBV10-3 and TRBJ2-7; D uncertain. The germline CDR1 and CDR2 sequences are ENHRY and SYGVKD. V lost 4 bases and J lost 7, with 17 bases in between. CDR3 length equals 14 residues. The CDR3 sequence is CAISGPDLGNEQYF. The CDR3 DNA reads TGTGCCATCAGTGGCCCTGACTTGGGCAATGAGCAGTACTTC.

The genes are TRBV7-2 and TRBJ2-5; TRBD2 is a possible D gene (5 bases). This CDR3 contains 15 residues. Germline V gene lookup returns CDR1 SGHTA and CDR2 FQGNSA. V lost 5 bases, J lost 7 bases, and 20 bases lay in between. DNA of the CDR3: TGTGCCAGCAGCGTAGAGTCTAGCCGCCGCGCGACCCAGTACTTC. This codes for CASSVESSRRATQYF. The variable domain in full, completed from reference TRBV7-2 and TRBJ2-5, reads GAGVSQSPSNKVTEKGKDVELRCDPISGHTALYWYRQSLGQGLEFLIYFQGNSAPDKSGLPSDRFSAERTGGSVSTLTIQRTQQEDSAVYLCASSVESSRRATQYFGPGTRLLVL.

This clonotype was counted ten times or more. The chain recombines TRBV5-4 with TRBJ2-5; no clear D gene. The V end lost 2 bases, the J end lost 3 bases, and 5 bases lay between the germline ends. Germline V lookup: CDR1 SGHNT, CDR2 YYREEE (reference sequence). The CDR3 is made up of 12 amino acids. The CDR3 coding sequence is TGTGCCAGCAGCTTACCGAAAGAGACCCAGTACTTC. Translating gives CASSLPKETQYF. Looking up the rest from reference TRBV5-4 and TRBJ2-5 gives the full variable domain: ETGVTQSPTHLIKTRGQQVTLRCSSQSGHNTVSWYQQALGQGPQFIFQYYREEENGRGNFPPRFSGLQFPNYSSELNVNALELDDSALYLCASSLPKETQYFGPGTRLLVL.

The V gene is TRBV7-2, the J gene TRBJ1-6; 7 nucleotides agree with TRBD1. With 4 bases clipped from V and 6 bases from J, the junction kept 6 bases outside the gene matches. Germline V gives CDR1 SGHTA, CDR2 FQGNSA. This CDR3 has 15 residues. The DNA of the CDR3 is TGTGCCAGCAGCTCCAGACAGGGCGGTAATTCACCCCTCCACTTT. The encoded protein is CASSSRQGGNSPLHF.

This clonotype was picked up many times. V gene TRBV24-1 combines with J gene TRBJ2-3, with D possibly matching TRBD1 (6 bases). Germline V CDR1 and CDR2: KGHDR, SFDVKD. V lost 3 bases to trimming and J lost 3 bases, with 9 bases between them. The CDR3 spans 14 residues. CDR3 amino acids: CATSDEGGTDTQYF. For the CDR3, the DNA is TGTGCCACCAGTGATGAAGGGGGAACAGATACGCAGTATTTT.

There are many counts of this clonotype. This rearrangement joins TRBV12-3 or TRBV12-4 to TRBJ2-3; tentative D call: TRBD1 (6 bases). V shed 5 bases and J shed 0 bases, with 24 bases lying between them. CDR3 length: 19 amino acids. The CDR3 here is CASSPGTSLTITSTDTQYF. For the CDR3, the DNA is TGTGCCAGCAGTCCGGGGACATCCCTAACCATAACTAGCACAGATACGCAGTATTTT.

This clonotype has only one observation. A much larger clone differs from this one at a single base, so this may be a read error. CDR3 in amino acids: CASRNFGGADNEQYF. For the CDR3, the DNA is TGTGCCAGCAGGAACTTCGGGGGGGCCGATAATGAGCAGTACTTC. The chain links TRBV6-2 or TRBV6-3 to TRBJ2-5; 8 positions agree with TRBD2. Germline V CDR1 and CDR2: MNHEY, SVGEGT. V gave up 6 bases and J gave up 11 bases; unmatched junction bases: 17. The CDR3 length is 15 residues.

This chain links TRBV6-6 with TRBJ2-7, with TRBD1 matching over 7 bases. The tail of the sequence fits TRBJ2-5 better, so the J call may be wrong. Per the germline V gene, CDR1 is MNHNY and CDR2 is SVGAGI (reference sequence). This CDR3 has 13 amino acids. CDR3 loop: CASRPGTDWTQYF. Written as DNA, the CDR3 is TGTGCCAGCAGACCCGGGACAGACTGGACCCAGTACTTC.

This clonotype showed up just a few times. The rearrangement links TRBV4-2 to TRBJ2-1, with D perhaps matching TRBD1 or TRBD2 (5 bases each). V lost 0 bases to trimming and J lost 8 bases, with 8 bases between them. Germline lookup yields CDR1 LGHNA and CDR2 YNFKEQ. The CDR3 is 13 amino acids. The CDR3 sequence is CASSQDLGDEQFF. The CDR3 bases are TGTGCCAGCAGCCAAGATTTGGGGGATGAGCAGTTCTTC.

This clonotype was counted at least ten times. The chain carries TRBV19 and TRBJ2-1; 7 bases match TRBD2. Germline V gene sequence: CDR1 LNHDA, CDR2 SQIVND (reference sequence). After removal of 3 bases from V and 9 bases from J, the junction contained 2 bases not matched to a gene. There are 12 residues in the CDR3. CDR3 sequence (DNA): TGTGCCAGTAGTATGGGGGGGGTTGAGCAGTTCTTC. Translating gives CASSMGGVEQFF.

Notes on this clonotype: A much larger clone is a single base away; this may be a read error. The CDR3 sequence is CASSEISGGAGNEQYF. The CDR3 DNA sequence: TGTGCCAGCAGTGAAATAAGCGGGGGGGCTGGGAATGAGCAGTACTTC. This sequence joins TRBV2 and TRBJ2-5; 10 nucleotides agree with TRBD2. CDR1 and CDR2 (germline): SNHLY, FYNNEI. The CDR3 covers 16 residues. V dropped 2 bases and J dropped 11; count of bases not matched to a gene: 14.

The chain recombines TRBV7-2 with TRBJ2-7; 7 positions match TRBD1. V lost 3 bases, J lost 0 bases, and 2 bases stayed unmatched. The CDR3 is 14 amino acids. Germline CDR1 reads SGHTA; CDR2 reads FQGNSA. The CDR3 loop is CASSFQGVSYEQYF. For the CDR3, the DNA is TGTGCCAGCAGCTTCCAGGGGGTCTCCTACGAGCAGTACTTC.

Regarding this clonotype: Mismatch with germline at one junction end may stem from a read error. The chain links TRBV29-1 to TRBJ1-2; D might be TRBD1 (5 bases). CDR1 SQVTM and CDR2 ANQGSEA come from the germline V gene. This CDR3 comprises 12 residues. The CDR3, as DNA: TGCGGCGTTGACGACAGTAACTATGGCTACACCTTC. Its protein product is CGVDDSNYGYTF.

CDR3 coding DNA: TGTGCCAGCTCACCACTTATTGAGGGCACTGAAGCTTTCTTT. Amino acids: CASSPLIEGTEAFF. The V call is TRBV18, the J call TRBJ1-1; D call uncertain. The CDR3 runs 14 residues. Germline values: CDR1 KGHSH, CDR2 LQKENI. V gave up 1 base and J gave up 4 bases, with 10 bases separating them. Full variable domain (outside the CDR3, taken from reference TRBV18 and TRBJ1-1): NAGVMQNPRHLVRRRGQEARLRCSPMKGHSHVYWYRQLPEEGLKFMVYLQKENIIDESGMPKERFSAEFPKEGPSILRIQQVVRGDSAAYFCASSPLIEGTEAFFGQGTRLTVV.

This clonotype turned up a few times. The chain is built from TRBV7-2 and TRBJ1-1, with D possibly being TRBD1 (6 bases). Per the germline V gene, CDR1 is SGHTA and CDR2 is FQGNSA. CDR3 length equals 15 residues. V lost 5 bases and J lost 4, with 17 bases in between. CDR3 DNA sequence: TGTGCCAGCAGCCGAGAGGGGGGTTGGAGCACTGAAGCTTTCTTT. Its protein is CASSREGGWSTEAFF.